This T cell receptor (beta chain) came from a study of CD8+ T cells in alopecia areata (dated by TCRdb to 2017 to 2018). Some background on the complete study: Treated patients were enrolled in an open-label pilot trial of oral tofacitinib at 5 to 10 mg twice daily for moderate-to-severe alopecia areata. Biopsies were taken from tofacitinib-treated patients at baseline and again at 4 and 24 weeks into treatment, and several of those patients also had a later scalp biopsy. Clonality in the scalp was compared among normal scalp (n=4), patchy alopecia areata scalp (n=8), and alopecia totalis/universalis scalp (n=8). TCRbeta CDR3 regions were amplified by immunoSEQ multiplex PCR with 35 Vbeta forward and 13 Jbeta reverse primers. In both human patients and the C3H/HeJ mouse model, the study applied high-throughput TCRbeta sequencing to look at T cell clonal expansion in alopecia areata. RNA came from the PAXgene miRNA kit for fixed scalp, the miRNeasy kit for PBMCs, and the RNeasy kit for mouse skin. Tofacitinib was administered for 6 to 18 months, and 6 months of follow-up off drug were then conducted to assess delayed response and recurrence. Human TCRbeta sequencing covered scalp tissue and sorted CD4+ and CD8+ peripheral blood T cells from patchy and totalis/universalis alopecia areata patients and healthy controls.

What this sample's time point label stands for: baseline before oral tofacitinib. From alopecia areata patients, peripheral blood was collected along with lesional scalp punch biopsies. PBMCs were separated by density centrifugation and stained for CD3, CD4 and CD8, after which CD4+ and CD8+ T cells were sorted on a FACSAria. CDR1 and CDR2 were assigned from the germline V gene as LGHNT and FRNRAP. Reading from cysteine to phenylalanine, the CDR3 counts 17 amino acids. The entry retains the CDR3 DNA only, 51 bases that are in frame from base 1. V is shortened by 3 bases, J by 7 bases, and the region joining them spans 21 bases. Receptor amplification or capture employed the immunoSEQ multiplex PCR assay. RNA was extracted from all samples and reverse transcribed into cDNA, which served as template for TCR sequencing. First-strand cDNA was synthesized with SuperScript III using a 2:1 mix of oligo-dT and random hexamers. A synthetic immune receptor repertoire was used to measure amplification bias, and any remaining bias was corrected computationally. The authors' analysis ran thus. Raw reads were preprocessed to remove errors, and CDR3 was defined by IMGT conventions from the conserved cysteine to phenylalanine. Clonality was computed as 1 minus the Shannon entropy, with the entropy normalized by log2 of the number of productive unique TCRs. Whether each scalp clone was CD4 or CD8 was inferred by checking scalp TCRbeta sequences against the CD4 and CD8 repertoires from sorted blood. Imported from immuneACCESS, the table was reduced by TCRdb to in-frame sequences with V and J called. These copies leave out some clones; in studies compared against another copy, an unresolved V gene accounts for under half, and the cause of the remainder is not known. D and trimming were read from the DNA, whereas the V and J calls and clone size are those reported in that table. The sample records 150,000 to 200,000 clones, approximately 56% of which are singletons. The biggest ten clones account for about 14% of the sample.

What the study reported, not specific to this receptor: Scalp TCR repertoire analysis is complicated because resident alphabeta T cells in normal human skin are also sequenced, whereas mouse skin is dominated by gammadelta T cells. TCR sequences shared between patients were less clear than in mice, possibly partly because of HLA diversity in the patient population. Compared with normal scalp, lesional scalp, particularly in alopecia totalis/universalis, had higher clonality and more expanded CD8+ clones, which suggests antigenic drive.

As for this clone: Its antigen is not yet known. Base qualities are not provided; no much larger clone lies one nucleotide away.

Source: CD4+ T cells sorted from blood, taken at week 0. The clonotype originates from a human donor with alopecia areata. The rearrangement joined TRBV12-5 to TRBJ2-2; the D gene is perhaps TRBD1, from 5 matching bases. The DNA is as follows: TGTGCTAGTGGTTTCCAAAGAGCAGGGCCTAATGGCGGGGAGCTGTTTTTT. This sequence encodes CASGFQRAGPNGGELFF.